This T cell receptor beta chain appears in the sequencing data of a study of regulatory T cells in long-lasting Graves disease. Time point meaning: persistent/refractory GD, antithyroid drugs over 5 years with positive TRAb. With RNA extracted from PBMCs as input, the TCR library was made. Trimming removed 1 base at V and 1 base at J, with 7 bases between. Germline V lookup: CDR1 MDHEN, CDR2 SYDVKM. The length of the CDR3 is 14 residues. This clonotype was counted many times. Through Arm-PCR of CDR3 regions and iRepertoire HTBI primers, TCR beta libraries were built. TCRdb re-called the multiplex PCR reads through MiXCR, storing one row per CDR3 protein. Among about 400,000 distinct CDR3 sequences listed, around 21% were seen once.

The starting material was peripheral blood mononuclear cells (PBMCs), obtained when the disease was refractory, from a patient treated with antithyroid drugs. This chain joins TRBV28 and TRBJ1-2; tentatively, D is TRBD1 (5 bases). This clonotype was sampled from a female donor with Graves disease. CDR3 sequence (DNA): TGTGCCAGCAGTTTATCAGGGAATAACTATGGCTACACCTTC. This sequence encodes CASSLSGNNYGYTF.